Below, 24 T cell receptor beta chains from the same sample are listed, as sequenced in a study of metastatic and nonmetastatic thyroid tumors. Using MiXCR, TCRdb re-called clones from the PCR reads. Of under 20,000 clones listed, approximately 3.7% were seen once; the top ten hold more than 20%. No patient received treatment before thyroid surgery. Input material: tumor tissue. These receptors were obtained from a female donor with papillary thyroid cancer or a benign thyroid nodule (not recorded which). Some clones in this sample may be carry-over from other donors' samples.

This clone was seen at least ten times. In the same sample, other DNA sequences code for this CDR3. J is TRBJ2-3 and V is TRBV30; TRBD1 might be the D (5 bases). V lost 0 bases, J lost 3 bases, and 13 bases lay in between. The germline CDR1 and CDR2 sequences are GTSNPN and SVGIG (reference sequence). The CDR3 loop spans 15 amino acids. CDR3 in amino acids: CAWSVASSGTDTQYF. For the CDR3, the DNA is TGTGCCTGGAGTGTAGCCAGCTCAGGGACAGATACGCAGTATTTT.

The genes are TRBV7-3 and TRBJ2-2; perhaps TRBD1 as D (6 bases). Trimming pared 1 base from V and 6 bases from J, leaving 12 bases between. Germline-derived CDR1 and CDR2 are SGHTA and FQGTGA. This CDR3 is built from 15 residues. Here the CDR3 reads CASSLRQAGAGELFF. The CDR3 region has the DNA TGTGCCAGCAGCTTAAGACAGGCCGGCGCCGGGGAGCTGTTTTTT.

A few counts support this clone. J is TRBJ2-6 and V is TRBV6-5, with D uncertain. Germline V gene lookup returns CDR1 MNHEY and CDR2 SVGAGI. The V gene lost 2 bases and the J gene lost 0 bases, with 5 bases spanning the gap. This CDR3 has 15 amino acids. The CDR3 loop is CASSYDNSGANVLTF. DNA of the CDR3: TGTGCCAGCAGTTACGACAACTCTGGGGCCAACGTCCTGACTTTC.

This clone has just a few counts. The chain links TRBV28 to TRBJ1-1; unclear D gene. V lost 6 bases to trimming and J lost 1 base, with 6 bases between them. CDR1 is MDHEN and CDR2 is SYDVKM in the germline V gene. There are 12 residues in the CDR3. The CDR3 sequence is CASRGWNTEAFF. Here the CDR3 DNA reads TGTGCCAGCAGGGGGTGGAACACTGAAGCTTTCTTT.

Comment on this clone: An end of the junction does not agree with germline; a read error may underlie this. V usage is TRBV12-5 and J usage is TRBJ2-1, with 8 bases lining up with TRBD1. Germline V gene data show CDR1 as LGHNT and CDR2 as FRNRAP. The CDR3 consists of 15 residues. CDR3 region: CASGLRQGAAKEQLF. The CDR3 nucleotides are TGTGCTAGTGGTTTGAGGCAGGGGGCGGCCAAAGAGCAGCTCTTC.

This clone was observed a handful of times. CDR3 protein: CASSADRVTGQPQHF. The CDR3 nucleotides are TGTGCCAGCAGTGCAGACAGGGTTACGGGGCAGCCCCAGCATTTT. The chain links TRBV2 to TRBJ1-5, with TRBD1 identical over 7 bases. Losses at the gene ends were 4 bases for V and 7 bases for J; bases not matched to a gene: 10. This CDR3 is built from 15 residues. Germline V gene sequence: CDR1 SNHLY, CDR2 FYNNEI.

The chain is built from TRBV2 and TRBJ2-3; D remains ambiguous. The CDR3 is 12 residues long. V was cut by 6 bases and J by 2 bases, with 6 bases left in between. Germline V gene lookup returns CDR1 SNHLY and CDR2 FYNNEI. The CDR3 loop reads CASRGYTDTQYF. The DNA of the CDR3 is TGTGCCAGCAGGGGATACACAGATACGCAGTATTTT.

In its sample, this clone was seen many times. Distinct nucleotide sequences in the sample also encode this CDR3. This chain connects TRBV28 to TRBJ1-2, with D possibly TRBD1 on 5 matching bases. The CDR3 loop spans 16 amino acids. V lost 4 bases, J lost 6 bases, and 21 bases lay in between. Germline CDR1 and CDR2: MDHEN and SYDVKM. This chain's CDR3 is CASSSEARDVAHGYTF. The CDR3 DNA sequence: TGTGCCAGCAGTTCCGAAGCCCGGGACGTCGCTCATGGCTACACCTTC.

The J gene is TRBJ2-1, the V gene TRBV24-1, with 13 bases that match TRBD2. Germline lookup yields CDR1 KGHDR and CDR2 SFDVKD. The CDR3 has 15 residues. The ends lost 4 bases at V and 10 bases at J; junction bases unmatched: 6. DNA of the CDR3: TGTGCCACCAGTGACCGGACTAGCGGGAGTAACGAGCAGTTCTTC. It specifies CATSDRTSGSNEQFF.

This clone turned up a few times. This chain uses TRBV28 with TRBJ2-1; 16 nucleotides line up with TRBD2. The germline gives CDR1 MDHEN, CDR2 SYDVKM. V trimming: 5 bases; J trimming: 9 bases; junction bases outside the gene matches: 7. The CDR3 is 16 residues long. CDR3 protein: CASSPAGLAGGGEQFF. The CDR3 DNA reads as TGTGCCAGCAGTCCCGCGGGACTAGCGGGAGGGGGTGAGCAGTTCTTC.

This chain connects TRBV20-1 to TRBJ2-3; D may be TRBD2 (5 bases). The CDR3 totals 14 residues. Trimming pared 3 bases from V and 6 bases from J, leaving 16 bases between. The germline V gene encodes CDR1 DFQATT and CDR2 SNEGSKA (reference sequence). CDR3 in DNA: TGCAGTGCTAGGTGGGGAACCCGAGGGGATACGCAGTATTTT. Protein sequence: CSARWGTRGDTQYF.

This chain links TRBV6-1 with TRBJ1-2; no reliable D call. The germline V gene has CDR1 MNHNS and CDR2 SASEGT. Trimming left V 1 base short and J 4 bases short, with 10 bases between. The length of the CDR3 is 14 residues. CDR3: CASSEGAMSYGYTF. The CDR3 DNA is TGTGCCAGCAGTGAAGGGGCAATGAGCTATGGCTACACCTTC.

This clone has a handful of counts. The chain joins TRBV27 to TRBJ1-6, with no clear D. Germline V gene sequence: CDR1 MNHEY, CDR2 SMNVEV (reference sequence). The length of the CDR3 is 16 residues. The V and J ends lost 5 bases and 10 bases respectively, with 21 bases between them. The CDR3 loop is CASSPRGSRTWSPLHF. CDR3 DNA: TGTGCCAGCAGTCCCCGTGGCAGCCGGACTTGGTCACCCCTCCACTTT.

V usage is TRBV3-1 and J usage is TRBJ2-7, with 8 bases that match TRBD1. With 5 bases clipped from V and 0 bases from J, the junction kept 3 bases outside the gene matches. Germline CDR1 reads LGHDT; CDR2 reads YNNKEL (reference sequence). This CDR3 comprises 14 residues. For the CDR3, the DNA is TGTGCCAGCAGCGACGGGACAGGCTCCTACGAGCAGTACTTC. Translated: CASSDGTGSYEQYF.

The sample holds a few counts of this clone. The V call is TRBV28, the J call TRBJ2-2; the D gene is possibly TRBD2 (7 bases). This CDR3 is 16 amino acids long. Germline CDR1 and CDR2: MDHEN and SYDVKM. V lost 3 bases to trimming and J lost 5 bases, with 16 bases between them. CDR3 residues: CASSFRGALITGELFF. CDR3 nucleotide sequence: TGTGCCAGCAGTTTTCGGGGGGCACTGATTACCGGGGAGCTGTTTTTT. Filled out from reference TRBV28 and TRBJ2-2, the complete variable domain reads DVKVTQSSRYLVKRTGEKVFLECVQDMDHENMFWYRQDPGLGLRLIYFSYDVKMKEKGDIPEGYSVSREKKERFSLILESASTNQTSMYLCASSFRGALITGELFFGEGSRLTVL.

This clone was observed a handful of times. The V call is TRBV30, the J call TRBJ2-3, with D possibly matching TRBD2 (5 bases). Per the germline V gene, CDR1 is GTSNPN and CDR2 is SVGIG (reference sequence). The ends were cut back, 3 bases at V and 4 bases at J, with 11 bases in the middle. This CDR3 is built from 13 residues. The CDR3 protein is CAWRISGADTQYF. The CDR3 DNA reads as TGTGCCTGGAGAATCTCCGGGGCAGATACGCAGTATTTT.

There are a few counts of this clone. The gene calls are TRBV6-1 and TRBJ2-7, with D possibly being TRBD1 (6 bases). V dropped 6 bases and J dropped 5 bases, with 14 bases sitting between them. The CDR3 spans 13 residues. CDR1 is MNHNS, CDR2 SASEGT, per germline. In DNA, the CDR3 is TGTGCCAGCAGGCGTAACAGGGACCACGAGCAGTACTTC. It specifies CASRRNRDHEQYF.

This clone was observed a few times. The rearrangement joins TRBV7-9 to TRBJ1-1; tentatively, D is TRBD1 (6 bases). The CDR3 is 16 amino acids. CDR1 is SEHNR and CDR2 is FQNEAQ in the germline V gene (reference sequence). V lost 8 bases to trimming and J lost 1 base, with 20 bases between them. The DNA of the CDR3 is TGTGCCAGCGGTACATCCAGGGGAAGATGGAACACTGAAGCTTTCTTT. Protein sequence: CASGTSRGRWNTEAFF.

This clone was observed a handful of times. V gene TRBV7-2 combines with J gene TRBJ2-7; possibly TRBD1 or TRBD2 for D (5 bases each). Gene TRBJ2-5 matches the end of the DNA better, so the J call may be wrong. Germline CDR1 is SGHTA and CDR2 is FQGNSA. There are 13 residues in the CDR3. CDR3 bases: TGTGCCAGCAGCTACAGGACTGGAGAGACCCAGTACTTC. Translating it yields CASSYRTGETQYF.

The sample holds many counts of this clone. The chain has TRBV28 and TRBJ1-6; no firm D call. The germline gives CDR1 MDHEN, CDR2 SYDVKM. This CDR3 is built from 16 residues. Trimming removed 6 bases at V and 3 bases at J, with 15 bases between. CDR3 DNA sequence: TGTGCCAGCAGCTCCCTAGTAGGCTTCTATAATTCACCCCTCCACTTT. Translating it yields CASSSLVGFYNSPLHF. The full variable domain, with the rest looked up from reference TRBV28 and TRBJ1-6, is DVKVTQSSRYLVKRTGEKVFLECVQDMDHENMFWYRQDPGLGLRLIYFSYDVKMKEKGDIPEGYSVSREKKERFSLILESASTNQTSMYLCASSSLVGFYNSPLHFGNGTRLTVT.

This clone was counted between two and nine times. The rearrangement uses TRBV2 and TRBJ2-3, with 8 bases matching TRBD2. There are 14 residues in the CDR3. J was trimmed by 0 bases and V by 5 bases; bases with no gene match: 1. Germline V gives CDR1 SNHLY, CDR2 FYNNEI. The CDR3 loop reads CASSRGRSTDTQYF. The CDR3 bases are TGTGCCAGCAGTCGCGGGAGGAGCACAGATACGCAGTATTTT.

This rearrangement joins TRBV5-1 to TRBJ1-3, with D possibly being TRBD1 (5 bases). Trimming left V 4 bases short and J 4 bases short, with 15 bases between. CDR3 size: 15 residues. The germline V gene has CDR1 SGHRS and CDR2 YFSETQ. CDR3 nucleotide sequence: TGCGCCAGCAGCCGAGAAGGGGCAAGAGGAAACACCATATATTTT. It specifies CASSREGARGNTIYF.

This clone was picked up a small number of times. This chain links TRBV6-9 with TRBJ1-6; 9 bases agree with TRBD1. CDR3 length equals 15 residues. V lost 3 bases, J lost 8 bases, and 5 bases stayed unmatched. CDR1 MNHGY and CDR2 SVAAGI come from the germline V gene. The DNA for the CDR3 is TGTGCCAGCAGTTACAGACAGGGGGACGATTCACCCCTCCACTTT. It codes for CASSYRQGDDSPLHF.

This clone has more than one count but fewer than ten. The chain is built from TRBV19 and TRBJ2-1; 7 positions match TRBD2. Germline V gives CDR1 LNHDA, CDR2 SQIVND (reference sequence). This CDR3 contains 11 residues. With V trimmed by 5 bases and J by 15 bases, 7 bases remained unmatched. CDR3 protein: CASSRGDGRFF. DNA of the CDR3: TGTGCCAGTAGTCGGGGGGATGGGAGGTTCTTC. The whole variable domain, remainder taken from reference TRBV19 and TRBJ2-1, is DGGITQSPKYLFRKEGQNVTLSCEQNLNHDAMYWYRQDPGQGLRLIYYSQIVNDFQKGDIAEGYSVSREKKESFPLTVTSAQKNPTAFYLCASSRGDGRFFGPGTRLTVL.